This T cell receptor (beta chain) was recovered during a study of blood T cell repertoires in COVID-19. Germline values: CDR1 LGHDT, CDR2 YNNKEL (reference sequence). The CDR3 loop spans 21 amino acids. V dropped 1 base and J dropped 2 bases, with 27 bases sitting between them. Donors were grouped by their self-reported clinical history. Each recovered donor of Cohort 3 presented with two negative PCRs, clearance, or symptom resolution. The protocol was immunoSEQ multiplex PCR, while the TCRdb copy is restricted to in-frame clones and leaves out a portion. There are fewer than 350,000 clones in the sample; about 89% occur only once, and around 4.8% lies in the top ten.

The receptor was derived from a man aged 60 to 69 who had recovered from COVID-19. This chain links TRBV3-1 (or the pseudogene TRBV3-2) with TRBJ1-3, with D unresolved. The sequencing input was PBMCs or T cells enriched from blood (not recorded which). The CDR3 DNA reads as TGTGCCAGCAGCCAAGGAGCCACTGGGCCAGGTCTCAGCCGAACTGGAAACACCATATATTTT. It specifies CASSQGATGPGLSRTGNTIYF.